This paragraph reports one T cell receptor (beta chain). Its antigen is unidentified. The CDR3 spans 16 residues. V lost 1 base, J lost 1 base, and 10 bases lay in between. In germline, CDR1 is MNHNY, CDR2 SVGAGI (reference sequence). A single record per CDR3 protein comes from TCRdb applying MiXCR to the reads. The sample has about 350,000 distinct CDR3 sequences, roughly 34% seen once. This record belongs to a study of T cell repertoires in cytomegalovirus infection. Study overall: From public TCR beta signatures came an indication of both CMV infection and matching HLA type. Study-level points and caveats: There were HLA-C-restricted CMV-specific TCR beta clonotypes dominating the ex vivo response. The study identified carriers of CMV plus the relevant HLA from cumulative public TCR beta family frequency.

The clonotype was recovered from a human donor in good health (CMV status not recorded). Some clones in this sample may be carry-over from other donors' samples. The chain combines TRBV6-6 with TRBJ2-2, with D possibly matching TRBD2 (6 bases). The source was cultured PBMCs, collected from culture after CMV antigen stimulation. The CDR3 DNA reads TGTGCCAGCAGTTACTTGAGCGGGTTGAACACCGGGGAGCTGTTTTTT. Amino acids: CASSYLSGLNTGELFF.